This TCR beta chain originates from a study of blood T cell repertoires in COVID-19. This clone is a singleton in its sample. Clones were read by immunoSEQ multiplex PCR, and TCRdb kept only the in-frame ones, dropping some. The table has about 180,000 clones, over 75% seen once. The CDR3 totals 14 residues. Trimming left V 6 bases short and J 7 bases short, with 16 bases between. Germline V gene lookup returns CDR1 SNHLY and CDR2 FYNNEI. Sequenced sample: PBMCs or T cells enriched from blood (not recorded which). This sequence was found in a woman between 18 and 29 years old who had recovered from COVID-19. The rearrangement joins TRBV2 to TRBJ2-1; D might be TRBD2 (7 bases). CDR3 nucleotide sequence: TGTGCCAGCAGGGAAAGGGGGGGGCTGAATGAGCAGTTCTTC. It encodes CASRERGGLNEQFF. Full variable domain (rest looked up from reference TRBV2 and TRBJ2-1): EPEVTQTPSHQVTQMGQEVILRCVPISNHLYFYWYRQILGQKVEFLVSFYNNEISEKSEIFDDQFSVERPDGSNFTLKIRSTKLEDSAMYFCASRERGGLNEQFFGPGTRLTVL.